This TCR beta chain derives from a study of shared clonotypes between healthy human individuals. Study-level information: For every donor, three CD4 naive, three CD4 memory, two CD8 naive and one CD8 memory plates were used.

Comment on this clone: Antigen unknown.

Study-wide results and caveats: Sampling included only blood; tissue repertoires likely differ. An anticipated effect of sequencing depth on clonotype sharing among donors was recognized.

Germline V CDR1 and CDR2: MDHEN, SYDVKM. The CDR3 is 16 amino acids. Trimming removed 2 bases from V and 1 base from J, with 12 bases in between. Subsets obtained from CD4+ cells comprised CD45RA+ naive and CD45RA-negative memory cells. TCRdb keeps only in-frame clones here, not all; method: immunoSEQ multiplex PCR. The table lists 2 million or so clones, roughly 94% of them singletons, with about 0.13% in the top ten. This TCR was sampled from a young man in good health. The V call is TRBV28, the J call TRBJ1-3, with D perhaps TRBD1 (5 bases). The material sequenced was naive CD4+ T cells sorted from blood. Stated subset: CD45RA+ positively selected. This CDR3 is CASSLGLGVSGNTIYF. CDR3 bases: TGTGCCAGCAGTTTAGGGTTGGGGGTTTCTGGAAACACCATATATTTT. Drawing the rest from reference TRBV28 and TRBJ1-3, the complete variable domain is DVKVTQSSRYLVKRTGEKVFLECVQDMDHENMFWYRQDPGLGLRLIYFSYDVKMKEKGDIPEGYSVSREKKERFSLILESASTNQTSMYLCASSLGLGVSGNTIYFGEGSWLTVV.